These T cell receptor beta chains were read from a single sample in a study of cytomegalovirus exposure and HLA in healthy donors. Measured with immunoSEQ multiplex PCR; TCRdb has only the in-frame clones, and not every one. The sample shows 150,000 to 200,000 clones, around 70% of them seen only once. The sample taken for sequencing was PBMCs. These receptors all come from a male donor in good health and CMV-seronegative. Both conserved end residues are part of each CDR3. A D gene is named only where the DNA matches it firmly. Not every row has a clone size; where given, it reads once, few, many or a size class.

clone_size cdr3_length j_call v_call d_call cdr3_aa cdr3_nt
. 15 TRBJ2-1 TRBV9 TRBD2 CASSVSGGVYNEQFF TGTGCCAGCAGCGTGAGCGGGGGCGTCTACAATGAGCAGTTCTTC
. 15 TRBJ1-3 TRBV7-6 . CASSLRESSGNTIYF TGTGCCAGCAGCTTAAGGGAGTCCTCTGGAAACACCATATATTTT
. 18 TRBJ2-2 TRBV19 TRBD1 CASSIGGVDRGNTGELFF TGTGCCAGTAGTATTGGGGGCGTGGACAGGGGGAACACCGGGGAGCTGTTTTTT
. 16 TRBJ1-3 TRBV7-8 TRBD1 CASSVHQGDSGNTIYF TGTGCCAGCAGCGTACACCAGGGGGACTCTGGAAACACCATATATTTT
once 18 TRBJ2-4 TRBV12-5 TRBD2 CASGPGAAGGRSKNIQYF TGTGCTAGTGGTCCCGGCGCTGCGGGGGGGCGGTCCAAAAACATTCAGTACTTC
. 14 TRBJ1-5 TRBV28 . CASSLRYSNQPQHF TGTGCCAGCAGTTTGCGATATAGCAATCAGCCCCAGCATTTT
once 15 TRBJ1-5 TRBV6-5 TRBD1 CASSYGTGNNQPQHF TGTGCCAGCAGTTACGGGACAGGGAACAATCAGCCCCAGCATTTT
. 13 TRBJ2-6 TRBV7-3 . CASSFTGANVLTF TGTGCCAGCAGCTTTACTGGGGCCAACGTCCTGACTTTC
. 11 TRBJ1-2 TRBV20-1 . CSAGANYGYTF TGCAGTGCAGGGGCGAACTATGGCTACACCTTC
. 14 TRBJ2-7 TRBV6-1 TRBD2 CASSFSGVAYEQYF TGTGCCAGCAGTTTTAGCGGGGTCGCCTACGAGCAGTACTTC
. 14 TRBJ1-4 TRBV7-8 TRBD1 CASSPGQGGEKLFF TGTGCCAGCAGCCCCGGACAGGGGGGTGAAAAACTGTTTTTT
. 15 TRBJ1-1 TRBV19 . CASSIAGNRDTEAFF TGTGCCAGTAGTATAGCAGGGAATCGGGACACTGAAGCTTTCTTT
. 14 TRBJ1-5 TRBV6-1 . CASSYVQTGQPQHF TGTGCCAGCAGTTATGTTCAGACGGGTCAGCCCCAGCATTTT
. 15 TRBJ2-3 TRBV19 . CASSMRPSSTDTQYF TGTGCCAGTAGTATGCGGCCCAGTAGCACAGATACGCAGTATTTT
. 15 TRBJ1-2 TRBV6-5 . CASSYSTGQVHGYTF TGTGCCAGCAGTTACTCAACAGGGCAAGTTCATGGCTACACCTTC
. 12 TRBJ1-1 TRBV10-1 . CASSESGRQAFF TGCGCCAGCAGTGAGTCGGGCAGGCAAGCTTTCTTT
. 15 TRBJ2-1 TRBV28 TRBD2 CASSPGTSGRDEQFF TGTGCCAGCAGTCCCGGGACTAGCGGGAGGGATGAGCAGTTCTTC
. 14 TRBJ1-2 TRBV29-1 . CSVDPEGRIYGYTF TGCAGCGTTGACCCCGAAGGGAGAATCTACGGCTACACCTTC
once 13 TRBJ1-1 TRBV4-1 . CASSQDYRVEAFF TGCGCCAGCAGCCAAGATTACAGGGTCGAAGCTTTCTTT
. 16 TRBJ1-5 TRBV28 TRBD1 CASSLQGAGSNQPQHF TGTGCCAGCAGTCTGCAGGGGGCAGGGAGCAATCAGCCCCAGCATTTT
. 13 TRBJ1-5 TRBV6-5 TRBD1 CASSAGTGLAQHF TGTGCCAGCAGCGCCGGGACAGGGTTGGCCCAGCATTTT
. 14 TRBJ2-1 TRBV6-6 . CASGKGSSYNEQFF TGTGCCAGCGGGAAAGGGAGCTCCTACAATGAGCAGTTCTTC
. 14 TRBJ1-5 TRBV2 . CACTSQGNNQPQHF TGTGCCTGCACGTCACAGGGAAACAATCAGCCCCAGCATTTT
. 16 TRBJ1-5 TRBV18 . CASSPAGQRGNQPQHF TGTGCCAGCTCACCCGCCGGACAGCGAGGAAATCAGCCCCAGCATTTT
. 14 TRBJ1-1 TRBV5-1 . CASSTGQTNTEAFF TGCGCCAGCAGCACCGGACAGACGAACACTGAAGCTTTCTTT
. 14 TRBJ1-5 TRBV30 TRBD1 CAWRIQGSNQPQHF TGTGCCTGGAGAATACAGGGGAGCAATCAGCCCCAGCATTTT
. 13 TRBJ1-2 TRBV7-3 TRBD1 CASSSAGGRGYTF TGTGCCAGCAGCTCCGCAGGGGGCAGGGGCTACACCTTC
. 14 TRBJ2-1 TRBV28 TRBD2 CASRAGGLYNEQFF TGTGCCAGTAGAGCGGGAGGGCTTTACAATGAGCAGTTCTTC
. 15 TRBJ2-1 TRBV28 . CASSPAGSKYNEQFF TGTGCCAGCAGTCCGGCCGGGAGTAAATACAATGAGCAGTTCTTC
. 17 TRBJ2-1 TRBV25-1 . CASSEYPGTSSYNEQFF TGTGCCAGCAGTGAATATCCCGGGACTTCCTCCTACAATGAGCAGTTCTTC
. 12 TRBJ1-1 TRBV9 . CASSLAGGGAFF TGTGCCAGCAGCTTAGCGGGGGGAGGAGCTTTCTTT
. 12 TRBJ1-6 TRBV6-5 . CASSWTGSPLHF TGTGCCAGCAGTTGGACGGGGTCACCCCTCCACTTT
. 14 TRBJ1-5 TRBV28 . CASTFAGSNQPQHF TGTGCCAGCACCTTCGCAGGAAGCAATCAGCCCCAGCATTTT
. 16 TRBJ1-5 TRBV28 TRBD1 CASSSPGQGGNQPQHF TGTGCCAGCAGTTCGCCAGGACAGGGTGGCAATCAGCCCCAGCATTTT
. 14 TRBJ2-5 TRBV25-1 . CASSDFFTLETQYF TGTGCCAGCAGTGACTTCTTCACTTTGGAGACCCAGTACTTC
. 14 TRBJ2-5 TRBV6-5 TRBD2 CASRGLAGGKTQYF TGTGCCAGCAGAGGACTAGCGGGGGGGAAGACCCAGTACTTC